The sequence of this TCR beta chain was determined in a study of a mutant IDH1 vaccine in newly diagnosed glioma. Study overall: Eight vaccinations reached patients in weeks 1, 3, 5, 7, 11, 15, 19 and 23. Initiation of the vaccine course occurred 4-6 weeks after radiotherapy alone, or alongside temozolomide cycles. Therapy received beforehand was radiotherapy, temozolomide, or both, with most patients given both.

Points on this clone: Its specificity is unknown.

Germline CDR1 and CDR2: PRHDT and FYEKMQ (reference sequence). V gave up 4 bases and J gave up 6 bases; unmatched junction bases: 8. This CDR3 has 16 residues. Time point denoted: week 11, during vaccination. The vaccine gave 300 ug of a 20-mer mutant IDH1 peptide subcutaneously per dose. Astrocytomas that were new, WHO grade 3 or 4, IDH1-mutant and ATRX-lost were present in the donors. This table comes from immunoSEQ multiplex PCR, and its TCRdb copy is limited to in-frame clones, with some not included. The repertoire holds 35,000 to 40,000 clones, with about four fifths as singletons. The V call is TRBV13, the J call TRBJ2-5, with 13 nucleotides matching TRBD2. The sequence was obtained from a man aged 35 to 55 with glioma. The specimen was PBMCs, collected from a glioma patient whose treatment included an IDH1 peptide vaccine. CDR3 sequence: CASSSWTSGSAKTQYF. The CDR3 DNA follows: TGTGCCAGCAGCTCTTGGACTAGCGGGAGCGCGAAGACCCAGTACTTC.